Below, 25 T cell receptor beta chains from the same sample are listed, as sequenced in a study of CD8 T cells in ankylosing spondylitis. TCRdb re-called the 5' RACE reads with MiXCR, one entry per CDR3 protein. The sample shows 300,000 to 400,000 distinct CDR3 sequences, about 20% of them seen only once. No antigens are known for them. Whole-study results and caveats: A TCR beta motif made of about 8 highly homologous variants seemed typical of ankylosing spondylitis blood.

What was sequenced was blood, either unsorted or a sorted T cell fraction (not recorded which). These receptors all come from a male donor with ankylosing spondylitis.

This clonotype was seen ten or more times. The chain joins TRBV29-1 to TRBJ2-1; D is unclear. There are 14 residues in the CDR3. V lost 0 bases to trimming and J lost 3 bases, with 9 bases between them. CDR1 is SQVTM, CDR2 ANQGSEA, per germline. This CDR3 reads CSVEDRSGYNEQFF. The CDR3 coding sequence is TGCAGCGTTGAAGATCGGAGTGGCTACAATGAGCAGTTCTTC.

This clonotype was detected a few times. The rearrangement joins TRBV7-8 to TRBJ1-1, with D tentatively TRBD1 (5 bases). The germline V gene encodes CDR1 SGHVS and CDR2 FQNEAQ. The CDR3 covers 14 residues. V lost 3 bases and J lost 5, with 13 bases in between. CDR3 sequence: CASSFVQRGTEAFF. The CDR3, as DNA: TGTGCCAGCAGCTTCGTACAGAGGGGAACTGAAGCTTTCTTT.

This clonotype was detected only once. The chain uses TRBV18 and TRBJ2-3; either TRBD1 or TRBD2 may fit D (5 bases each). CDR1 and CDR2 from the germline V gene are KGHSH and LQKENI. Trimming removed 2 bases at V and 3 bases at J, with 15 bases between. The CDR3 loop spans 16 amino acids. The CDR3 protein is CASSPNRPEGTDTQYF. The CDR3 nucleotides are TGTGCCAGCTCACCAAACAGGCCTGAGGGGACAGATACGCAGTATTTT.

V and J are TRBV20-1 and TRBJ1-1, with D possibly matching TRBD1 (6 bases). The CDR3 contains 13 residues. V lost 3 bases and J lost 0, with 8 bases in between. The V gene's germline CDR1 is DFQATT and CDR2 SNEGSKA (reference sequence). The CDR3 protein is CSASRDMNTEAFF. The CDR3 nucleotides read TGCAGTGCTAGCAGGGACATGAACACTGAAGCTTTCTTT.

The sample holds a few counts of this clonotype. V is TRBV12-3 or TRBV12-4 and J is TRBJ2-3; D gene ambiguous. The V end was cut by 8 bases, the J end by 0 bases, with 15 bases between. The length of the CDR3 is 15 residues. CDR3 residues: CASSPRNPSTDTQYF. In nucleotides, the CDR3 is TGTGCCAGCTCCCCGAGAAATCCTAGCACAGATACGCAGTATTTT.

The chain employs TRBV10-3 and TRBJ2-3; possibly TRBD2 for D (6 bases). Germline V gene sequence: CDR1 ENHRY, CDR2 SYGVKD. The CDR3 loop spans 14 amino acids. The V gene lost 8 bases and the J gene lost 0 bases, with 12 bases spanning the gap. CDR3 loop: CAIGLGGSTDTQYF. CDR3 in DNA: TGTGCCATCGGTTTGGGGGGTAGCACAGATACGCAGTATTTT.

The chain carries TRBV4-3 and TRBJ2-5; 7 nucleotides align to TRBD2. V dropped 1 base and J dropped 4; count of bases not matched to a gene: 6. From germline, CDR1 is LGHNA and CDR2 YSLEER. The CDR3 is made up of 15 amino acids. CDR3 DNA: TGCGCCAGCAGCCAAGTTTTACGCGGGAGAGAGACCCAGTACTTC. Its translation is CASSQVLRGRETQYF.

This chain connects TRBV7-2 to TRBJ1-2; the match to TRBD1 covers 7 bases. V was clipped by 5 bases and J by 7 bases; unmatched bases: 10. The CDR3 contains 14 residues. Germline values: CDR1 SGHTA, CDR2 FQGNSA. CDR3 DNA sequence: TGTGCCAGCAGCCCGACAGGGTTGGGCTTTGGCTACACCTTC. It specifies CASSPTGLGFGYTF. Looking up the rest from reference TRBV7-2 and TRBJ1-2 gives the full variable domain: GAGVSQSPSNKVTEKGKDVELRCDPISGHTALYWYRQSLGQGLEFLIYFQGNSAPDKSGLPSDRFSAERTGGSVSTLTIQRTQQEDSAVYLCASSPTGLGFGYTFGSGTRLTVV.

This chain uses TRBV12-3 or TRBV12-4 with TRBJ1-1, with a tentative D call TRBD1 (6 bases). V lost 7 bases to trimming and J lost 1 base, with 10 bases between them. The CDR3 sequence is 13 residues long. CDR3 amino acids: CASIQQGNTEAFF. CDR3 coding DNA: TGTGCCAGCATTCAACAGGGGAACACTGAAGCTTTCTTT.

The chain couples TRBV5-1 to TRBJ1-1; D gene uncertain. Trimming left V 0 bases short and J 0 bases short, with 9 bases between. The CDR3 covers 15 residues. In germline, CDR1 is SGHRS, CDR2 YFSETQ. CDR3 in DNA: TGCGCCAGCAGCTTGGGTGAGAGCTTGAACACTGAAGCTTTCTTT. Protein: CASSLGESLNTEAFF.

The chain is built from TRBV20-1 and TRBJ2-3; 8 nucleotides line up with TRBD1. Germline CDR1 DFQATT, CDR2 SNEGSKA (reference sequence). The CDR3 spans 14 residues. V lost 5 bases, J lost 2 bases, and 6 bases stayed unmatched. CDR3 DNA: TGCAGTGCTTACGGACAGGGATACACAGATACGCAGTATTTT. This gives the protein CSAYGQGYTDTQYF.

This clonotype was found a few times. This chain joins TRBV7-2 and TRBJ2-7; 8 bases fit TRBD2. This CDR3 region has 13 residues. CDR1 and CDR2 (germline): SGHTA, FQGNSA. Trimming took 0 bases from V and 6 from J; bases not matched to a gene: 1. As DNA, the CDR3 is TGTGCCAGCAGCTTAGCTGCGGGGGGCGAGCAGTACTTC. Amino acid sequence: CASSLAAGGEQYF.

This clonotype was seen repeatedly, ten times or more. The chain links TRBV29-1 to TRBJ2-7, with D maybe TRBD2 (5 bases). This CDR3 comprises 14 residues. Germline V gives CDR1 SQVTM, CDR2 ANQGSEA. V dropped 4 bases and J dropped 3 bases, with 16 bases sitting between them. The CDR3 is CSVVNWRSGYEQYF. The DNA of the CDR3 is TGCAGCGTTGTCAATTGGAGGTCGGGCTACGAGCAGTACTTC.

This clonotype was picked up a small number of times. The chain carries TRBV5-1 and TRBJ2-7; maybe TRBD1 (6 bases). Trimming left V 4 bases short and J 0 bases short, with 14 bases between. This CDR3 contains 15 residues. Germline V gene lookup returns CDR1 SGHRS and CDR2 YFSETQ. Written as DNA, the CDR3 is TGCGCCAGCAGCCCGGGACACCTCAACTCCTACGAGCAGTACTTC. Translation: CASSPGHLNSYEQYF.

The V gene is TRBV18, the J gene TRBJ2-6, with TRBD1 matching 8 bases. V lost 3 bases to trimming and J lost 0 bases; unmatched junction nucleotides: 7. Per the germline V gene, CDR1 is KGHSH and CDR2 is LQKENI. The CDR3 sequence is 18 residues long. The DNA of the CDR3 is TGTGCCAGCTCACCGGACAGGGTGGGACCCTCTGGGGCCAACGTCCTGACTTTC. This sequence encodes CASSPDRVGPSGANVLTF.

The sample holds many counts of this clonotype. The chain joins TRBV11-2 to TRBJ1-5; D call uncertain. The CDR3 length is 13 residues. CDR1 SGHAT and CDR2 FQNNGV come from the germline V gene. Trimming removed 1 base from V and 3 bases from J, with 4 bases in between. As DNA, the CDR3 is TGTGCCAGCAGCTTAGCGCCCAATCAGCCCCAGCATTTT. Translation gives CASSLAPNQPQHF.

CDR3 residues: CATSDLLAEESHEQFF. The CDR3 nucleotides read TGTGCCACCAGTGATCTACTAGCCGAAGAGAGTCATGAGCAGTTCTTC. The gene calls are TRBV24-1 and TRBJ2-1; a possible D gene is TRBD2 (6 bases). V was clipped by 3 bases and J by 8 bases, with 19 bases between them. Germline assignment: CDR1 KGHDR and CDR2 SFDVKD. The CDR3 has 16 residues.

V is TRBV3-1 and J is TRBJ2-7; 10 nucleotides agree with TRBD2. The CDR3 runs 15 residues. Trimming removed 4 bases from V and 3 bases from J; junction bases left unmatched: 6. CDR1 is LGHDT, CDR2 YNNKEL, per germline (reference sequence). This chain's CDR3 is CASSPWTSGFYEQYF. The CDR3 bases are TGTGCCAGCAGCCCCTGGACTAGCGGATTCTACGAGCAGTACTTC.

The CDR3 spells CASAHATNEKLFF. In DNA form, the CDR3 reads TGTGCCTCAGCTCACGCAACTAATGAAAAACTGTTTTTT. The rearrangement links TRBV30 to TRBJ1-4; D unresolved. Germline CDR1 reads GTSNPN; CDR2 reads SVGIG (reference sequence). Trimming shortened V by 7 bases and J by 0 bases, and 9 bases separated the two germline ends. The CDR3 contains 13 residues.

This chain links TRBV5-1 with TRBJ2-3, with D perhaps TRBD2 (5 bases). Germline-derived CDR1 and CDR2 are SGHRS and YFSETQ. The V gene lost 0 bases and the J gene lost 0 bases, with 11 bases spanning the gap. CDR3 size: 16 residues. CDR3 nucleotide sequence: TGCGCCAGCAGCTTGGTTCTGGAGGATAGCACAGATACGCAGTATTTT. Encoded protein: CASSLVLEDSTDTQYF. Full variable domain (remainder filled in from reference TRBV5-1 and TRBJ2-3): KAGVTQTPRYLIKTRGQQVTLSCSPISGHRSVSWYQQTPGQGLQFLFEYFSETQRNKGNFPGRFSGRQFSNSRSEMNVSTLELGDSALYLCASSLVLEDSTDTQYFGPGTRLTVL.

V gene TRBV15 combines with J gene TRBJ2-1; 7 positions match TRBD1. Losses at the gene ends were 0 bases for V and 8 bases for J; bases not matched to a gene: 10. CDR1 is LNHNV, CDR2 YYDKDF, per germline (reference sequence). The CDR3 runs 16 residues. The CDR3 nucleotides read TGTGCCACCAGCAGAGATATACGGACAGGAGGCGATGAGCAGTTCTTC. The encoded protein is CATSRDIRTGGDEQFF.

The V and J genes are TRBV20-1 and TRBJ1-1; D may be TRBD1 (6 bases). Trimming shortened V by 8 bases and J by 3 bases, and 25 bases separated the two germline ends. This CDR3 comprises 16 residues. Per germline, CDR1 DFQATT and CDR2 SNEGSKA (reference sequence). The CDR3: CSPSGGPGGRDTEAFF. CDR3 DNA: TGCAGTCCTTCGGGAGGCCCCGGGGGCAGAGACACTGAAGCTTTCTTT.

The genes are TRBV20-1 and TRBJ2-7, with D possibly being TRBD2 (6 bases). V was clipped by 0 bases and J by 9 bases, with 21 bases between them. The germline CDR1 and CDR2 sequences are DFQATT and SNEGSKA (reference sequence). This CDR3 region has 15 residues. The CDR3: CSARDAGGPPAGQYF. CDR3 nucleotides: TGCAGTGCTAGAGACGCCGGCGGGCCCCCAGCGGGGCAGTACTTC.

CDR3 nucleotides: TGTGCCAGCAGCTTATCCCGACAGAACACCGGGGAGCTGTTTTTT. Protein: CASSLSRQNTGELFF. The V and J genes are TRBV7-6 and TRBJ2-2; D is unresolved. The CDR3 contains 15 residues. Trimming stripped 2 bases from V and 1 base from J, with 8 bases between. Per the germline V gene, CDR1 is SGHVS and CDR2 is FNYEAQ. Drawing the rest from reference TRBV7-6 and TRBJ2-2, the complete variable domain is GAGVSQSPRYKVTKRGQDVALRCDPISGHVSLYWYRQALGQGPEFLTYFNYEAQQDKSGLPNDRFSAERPEGSISTLTIQRTEQRDSAMYRCASSLSRQNTGELFFGEGSRLTVL.

The chain is built from TRBV7-2 and TRBJ1-1; D might be TRBD1 (5 bases). Trimming removed 2 bases from V and 3 bases from J, with 10 bases in between. In germline, CDR1 is SGHTA, CDR2 FQGNSA. CDR3 size: 14 residues. CDR3 loop: CASSLRGSDTEAFF. The CDR3 DNA is TGTGCCAGCAGCTTAAGGGGTTCTGACACTGAAGCTTTCTTT. Using reference TRBV7-2 and TRBJ1-1 for the parts outside the CDR3, the full variable domain is GAGVSQSPSNKVTEKGKDVELRCDPISGHTALYWYRQSLGQGLEFLIYFQGNSAPDKSGLPSDRFSAERTGGSVSTLTIQRTQQEDSAVYLCASSLRGSDTEAFFGQGTRLTVV.